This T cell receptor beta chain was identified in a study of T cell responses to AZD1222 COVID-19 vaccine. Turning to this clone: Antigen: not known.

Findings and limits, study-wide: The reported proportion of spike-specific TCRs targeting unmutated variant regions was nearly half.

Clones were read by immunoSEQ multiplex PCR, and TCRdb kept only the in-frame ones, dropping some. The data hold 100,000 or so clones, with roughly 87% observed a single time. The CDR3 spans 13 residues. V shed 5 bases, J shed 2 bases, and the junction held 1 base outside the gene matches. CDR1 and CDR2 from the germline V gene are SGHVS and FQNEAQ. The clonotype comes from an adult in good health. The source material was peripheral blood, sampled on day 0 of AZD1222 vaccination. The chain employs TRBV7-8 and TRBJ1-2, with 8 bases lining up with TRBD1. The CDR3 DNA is TGTGCCAGCAGCCGGACAGGGAACTATGGCTACACCTTC. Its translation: CASSRTGNYGYTF.